The rows below give T cell receptor beta chains drawn from one sample of a study of CD8 T cells in Susac syndrome. One entry per CDR3 protein results from TCRdb running MiXCR on the immunoSEQ multiplex PCR reads. The sample contains 210,000 or so distinct CDR3 sequences, approximately 94% of which appear only once. Sample: CD4+ T cells from PBMCs. The receptors shown here come from a human donor with Susac syndrome. Both conserved end residues are part of each CDR3. Fields, in order: CDR3 DNA, CDR3 protein, D gene, clone size, V gene, J gene. A D gene is named only where the DNA matches it firmly. Expanded clones are given a class, and other clones once, few, many or no size at all.

TGTGCCAGCAGCTTAGAAAGGGGCCTCGAGCAGTACTTC	CASSLERGLEQYF	NA	NA	TRBV11-2	TRBJ2-7
TGTGCCAGCAGCTTATTAGGGAACAATCAGCCCCAGCATTTT	CASSLLGNNQPQHF	NA	NA	TRBV11-2	TRBJ1-5
TGTGCCAGCAGCGCCTCAACTAATGGGGCGGGGGGACGGGAGACCCAGTACTTC	CASSASTNGAGGRETQYF	TRBD2	once	TRBV9	TRBJ2-5
TGCAGCGCAATCACCGGACAGGGTATTTCCTACGAGCAGTACTTC	CSAITGQGISYEQYF	TRBD1	NA	TRBV29-1	TRBJ2-7
TGCGCCAGCAGCTTGTTAGGGACAGGGGGGATCGAGTCACCCCTCCACTTT	CASSLLGTGGIESPLHF	TRBD1	NA	TRBV5-1	TRBJ1-6
TGCAGTGCTAGATCCGGGACAGGGGCCGCTAACTATGGCTACACCTTC	CSARSGTGAANYGYTF	TRBD1	NA	TRBV20-1	TRBJ1-2
TGTGCCAGCAGCACATCTACCCAAGAGACCCAGTACTTC	CASSTSTQETQYF	NA	NA	TRBV7-3	TRBJ2-5
TGTGCCAGCAGCTCCAATAATTCACCCCTCCACTTT	CASSSNNSPLHF	NA	NA	TRBV7-6	TRBJ1-6
TGCAGTGCGATCCGTGGCGCGGCCTTCAGCGATCAGCCCCAGCATTTT	CSAIRGAAFSDQPQHF	NA	NA	TRBV20-1	TRBJ1-5
TGTGCCAGCAGTGAGGGGACAGGGCCTTTGTACTCATTACATTCACCCCTCCACTTT	CASSEGTGPLYSLHSPLHF	TRBD1	NA	TRBV6-1	TRBJ1-6
TGTGCCAGCAGCGCGCGGGGGGGCGACACAGATACGCAGTATTTT	CASSARGGDTDTQYF	TRBD2	once	TRBV9	TRBJ2-3
TGTGCCAGCAGTCGACTAGCGGGGGCGCTCACAGATACGCAGTATTTT	CASSRLAGALTDTQYF	TRBD2	NA	TRBV3-1	TRBJ2-3
TGCGCCAGCACGCTCGGGACGGTGAATGAAAAACTGTTTTTT	CASTLGTVNEKLFF	NA	NA	TRBV5-1	TRBJ1-4
TGCAGTGCGCATCCGGGACAGGGGCCAGATACGCAGTATTTT	CSAHPGQGPDTQYF	TRBD1	NA	TRBV20-1	TRBJ2-3
TGTGCCACCAGTGCTTTCGGAGGGAAAGAGACCCAGTACTTC	CATSAFGGKETQYF	NA	NA	TRBV24-1	TRBJ2-5
TGTGCCAGCAGCCTAGATGGACAGGATGGTATAGAGCAGTACTTC	CASSLDGQDGIEQYF	TRBD1	NA	TRBV4-2	TRBJ2-7
TGTGCCAGTAGCCGTTCAGGGGAGGCGGACTATGGCTACACCTTC	CASSRSGEADYGYTF	NA	NA	TRBV19	TRBJ1-2
TGCAGTGCTAGACAAAGATTGCCGAACACTGAAGCTTTCTTT	CSARQRLPNTEAFF	NA	once	TRBV20-1	TRBJ1-1
TGTGCCAGCATGGGAGGGAGAGAGGACACTGAAGCTTTCTTT	CASMGGREDTEAFF	NA	NA	TRBV6-2/TRBV6-3	TRBJ1-1
TGCAGTGCTAGAAACTCTCGGGGCAGTATGAGCTACACCTTC	CSARNSRGSMSYTF	NA	NA	TRBV20-1	TRBJ1-2
TGTGCCAGCAGCGCCGAGGACAGGGGAGAGACCCAGTACTTC	CASSAEDRGETQYF	TRBD1	NA	TRBV11-3	TRBJ2-5
TGTGCCACCAGTGATTTGGATGAGCAGTTCTTC	CATSDLDEQFF	NA	few	TRBV24-1	TRBJ2-1
TGCAGTGCTAGAGGGACAGGAGCTTTCTTT	CSARGTGAFF	TRBD1	NA	TRBV20-1	TRBJ1-1
TGTGCCACCAACAAAGAGGGGGTCTATGAGCAGTTCTTC	CATNKEGVYEQFF	NA	NA	TRBV24-1	TRBJ2-1
TGTGCCAGCAGTCCAGCGTCGGTTGAGCAGTTCTTC	CASSPASVEQFF	NA	NA	TRBV6-6	TRBJ2-1
TGTGCCAGCAGTCGCCAGGGCATTTGGGGGAAAGAGACCCAGTACTTC	CASSRQGIWGKETQYF	NA	once	TRBV5-4	TRBJ2-5
TGCAGTGCTAGATTCGACTCCCCGCAGTACTTC	CSARFDSPQYF	NA	NA	TRBV20-1	TRBJ2-4
TGTGCCAGCACCGATGGACTGTACAATGAGCAGTTCTTC	CASTDGLYNEQFF	NA	NA	TRBV6-2/TRBV6-3	TRBJ2-1
TGTGCCAGCTCAACCACTACTCCGACAGGAGGGACAGATACGCAGTATTTT	CASSTTTPTGGTDTQYF	NA	NA	TRBV18	TRBJ2-3
TGTGCCAGCAGCCCTATACCCGGACAGGGGCCAAGAGAGACCCAGTACTTC	CASSPIPGQGPRETQYF	TRBD1	NA	TRBV6-1	TRBJ2-5
TGTGCCAGTAGCTTACAGGGGGCGCATGGGGCCAACGTCCTGACTTTC	CASSLQGAHGANVLTF	TRBD1	NA	TRBV19	TRBJ2-6
TGTGCCAGCAGCACTACAGGGGGGGGTAATCAGCCCCAGCATTTT	CASSTTGGGNQPQHF	TRBD1	NA	TRBV12-3/TRBV12-4	TRBJ1-5
TGTGCCAGCAGCTTAGATCAGCTTAACTATGGCTACACCTTC	CASSLDQLNYGYTF	NA	NA	TRBV7-2	TRBJ1-2